These 32 T cell receptor beta chains share one sample of origin, sequenced in a study of cytomegalovirus exposure and HLA in healthy donors. PCR primers comprised 60 Vbeta and 13 Jbeta primers. Assay: immunoSEQ multiplex PCR; the TCRdb copy retains only in-frame clones and omits some. In the table there are some 180,000 clones, around 78% of which are singletons. The sample taken for sequencing was PBMCs. The receptor set was obtained from a young man in good health and CMV-seronegative.

The gene calls are TRBV30 and TRBJ1-1, with unresolved D. Trimming removed 1 base from V and 7 bases from J, with 13 bases in between. The germline gives CDR1 GTSNPN, CDR2 SVGIG (reference sequence). The CDR3 is 13 amino acids. CDR3 in amino acids: CAWSGVASGEAFF. DNA of the CDR3: TGTGCCTGGAGTGGGGTGGCTTCGGGTGAAGCTTTCTTT.

V gene TRBV19 combines with J gene TRBJ1-5, with D hard to call. The germline gives CDR1 LNHDA, CDR2 SQIVND (reference sequence). V lost 1 base, J lost 9 bases, and 4 bases lay in between. This CDR3 is built from 11 residues. The CDR3 reads CASSIGGPQHF. The CDR3 nucleotides are TGTGCCAGTAGTATAGGCGGGCCCCAGCATTTT.

V usage is TRBV5-4 and J usage is TRBJ2-2; no clear D gene. The CDR3 is 15 amino acids. The V and J ends lost 2 bases and 2 bases respectively, with 10 bases between them. The germline gives CDR1 SGHNT, CDR2 YYREEE (reference sequence). This chain's CDR3 is CASSFMADNTGELFF. The CDR3 region has the DNA TGTGCCAGCAGCTTTATGGCAGATAACACCGGGGAGCTGTTTTTT.

This rearrangement joins TRBV4-1 to TRBJ2-7; weak D call: TRBD2 (6 bases). CDR3 length: 15 residues. Germline V gene lookup returns CDR1 MGHRA and CDR2 YSYEKL. V was pared by 0 bases and J by 6 bases, with 15 bases between. CDR3: CASSQDLVLAGEQYF. Written as DNA, the CDR3 is TGCGCCAGCAGCCAAGATCTTGTACTAGCCGGCGAGCAGTACTTC.

Only one count was recorded for this clone. This chain links TRBV28 with TRBJ1-1; no clear D gene. Trimming removed 5 bases at V and 4 bases at J, with 14 bases between. This CDR3 contains 14 residues. Per the germline V gene, CDR1 is MDHEN and CDR2 is SYDVKM. As DNA, the CDR3 is TGTGCCAGCAGTCAACCCCAACTATTCACTGAAGCTTTCTTT. It translates to CASSQPQLFTEAFF.

The rearrangement links TRBV9 to TRBJ2-2; 13 nucleotides align to TRBD2. The V and J ends lost 3 bases and 6 bases, in that order; junction bases with no gene match: 2. Germline lookup yields CDR1 SGDLS and CDR2 YYNGEE. The CDR3 extends over 15 amino acids. DNA of the CDR3: TGTGCCAGCAGCGCAACTAGCGGGGGGGCCGGGGAGCTGTTTTTT. It codes for CASSATSGGAGELFF.

As DNA, the CDR3 is TGTGCCAGCAGCTTAGGGGGGCAGACTGAAGCTTTCTTT. Amino acids: CASSLGGQTEAFF. The J gene is TRBJ1-1, the V gene TRBV13; a weak D match, TRBD1 (5 bases). This CDR3 is 13 amino acids long. Germline CDR1 is PRHDT and CDR2 is FYEKMQ (reference sequence). V lost 0 bases, J lost 5 bases, and 7 bases lay in between.

The count of this clone is one. CDR3 DNA: TGTGCCAGTAGTATTGGGGTGGCTAGCGGGAGATACACCGGGGAGCTGTTTTTT. The encoded protein is CASSIGVASGRYTGELFF. V usage is TRBV19 and J usage is TRBJ2-2; TRBD2 matches 10 bases. Germline V gives CDR1 LNHDA, CDR2 SQIVND (reference sequence). With 3 bases clipped from V and 3 bases from J, the junction kept 10 bases outside the gene matches. The CDR3 covers 18 residues.

The chain is built from TRBV5-4 and TRBJ1-6; D unresolved. CDR3 length equals 13 residues. The germline V gene has CDR1 SGHNT and CDR2 YYREEE (reference sequence). V was trimmed by 0 bases and J by 10 bases, leaving 8 bases between them. The CDR3 protein is CASSLGAVSPLHF. Here the CDR3 DNA reads TGTGCCAGCAGCTTGGGGGCAGTGTCACCCCTCCACTTT. The whole variable domain, remainder taken from reference TRBV5-4 and TRBJ1-6, is ETGVTQSPTHLIKTRGQQVTLRCSSQSGHNTVSWYQQALGQGPQFIFQYYREEENGRGNFPPRFSGLQFPNYSSELNVNALELDDSALYLCASSLGAVSPLHFGNGTRLTVT.

The chain employs TRBV27 and TRBJ2-5, with 7 bases identical to TRBD2. Germline CDR1 reads MNHEY; CDR2 reads SMNVEV (reference sequence). The CDR3 consists of 14 residues. Trimming removed 5 bases from V and 13 bases from J; junction bases left unmatched: 16. The CDR3 nucleotides are TGTGCCAGCAGTCCCGGGGGGACTATCAGTCATCCGTACTTC. This gives the protein CASSPGGTISHPYF.

This rearrangement joins TRBV2 to TRBJ2-1, with 8 bases that match TRBD1. From germline, CDR1 is SNHLY and CDR2 FYNNEI. With 6 bases clipped from V and 5 bases from J, the junction kept 3 bases outside the gene matches. CDR3 length: 13 residues. The CDR3 DNA reads as TGTGCCAGCAGGAGGGACAGGAACAATGAGCAGTTCTTC. It translates to CASRRDRNNEQFF.

The V call is TRBV5-1, the J call TRBJ1-5, with D possibly being TRBD1 (5 bases). Germline CDR1 is SGHRS and CDR2 is YFSETQ. V was clipped by 3 bases and J by 6 bases, with 16 bases between them. The CDR3 has 15 amino acids. CDR3 nucleotide sequence: TGCGCCAGCAGCTGGGCGGGGGACGTGGGTCAGCCCCAGCATTTT. It is translated as CASSWAGDVGQPQHF. Full variable domain (outside the CDR3, taken from reference TRBV5-1 and TRBJ1-5): KAGVTQTPRYLIKTRGQQVTLSCSPISGHRSVSWYQQTPGQGLQFLFEYFSETQRNKGNFPGRFSGRQFSNSRSEMNVSTLELGDSALYLCASSWAGDVGQPQHFGDGTRLSIL.

This clone was found a few times. CDR3 nucleotide sequence: TGTGCCAGCAGCGTTCAGGGGGCGCGAGATACGCAGTATTTT. It is translated as CASSVQGARDTQYF. The chain links TRBV7-8 to TRBJ2-3, with TRBD1 matching 8 bases. The CDR3 has 14 amino acids. The V and J ends lost 5 bases and 5 bases, in that order; junction bases with no gene match: 6. Germline V gene lookup returns CDR1 SGHVS and CDR2 FQNEAQ.

V is TRBV2 and J is TRBJ1-2, with 9 bases lining up with TRBD1. The CDR3 contains 14 residues. The V gene end was trimmed by 3 bases and the J gene end by 7 bases; junction bases not matched to a gene: 6. Germline CDR1 and CDR2: SNHLY and FYNNEI. DNA for the CDR3: TGTGCCAGCAGTGATAGGGGACAGGGAGCTGGCTACACCTTC. It is translated as CASSDRGQGAGYTF.

To note about this clone: A read error may account for a junction end that differs from germline. J is TRBJ2-4 and V is TRBV2; 7 bases are shared with TRBD2. The CDR3 spans 17 residues. Germline-derived CDR1 and CDR2 are SNHLY and FYNNEI. Here the CDR3 DNA reads TGTGCCGTCCCGGGGGGTCTAGCGGCCGCCAGGATTGGGGCCCCTTGCTTC. This codes for CAVPGGLAAARIGAPCF.

This clone was seen more than once but under ten times. The chain carries TRBV6-6 and TRBJ1-3; D remains unclear. This CDR3 region has 14 residues. Per the germline V gene, CDR1 is MNHNY and CDR2 is SVGAGI (reference sequence). Trimming left V 8 bases short and J 0 bases short, with 11 bases between. The CDR3 here is CASRGEISGNTIYF. The DNA of the CDR3 is TGTGCCAGCCGCGGGGAAATCTCTGGAAACACCATATATTTT.

J is TRBJ2-1 and V is TRBV11-1, with 8 bases identical to TRBD2. The germline gives CDR1 SGHAT, CDR2 FQDESV (reference sequence). The CDR3 totals 15 residues. V lost 3 bases and J lost 4; bases outside the gene matches: 5. The chain's CDR3 is CASSLERGPYNEQFF. The CDR3, as DNA: TGTGCCAGCAGCTTGGAGCGGGGGCCTTACAATGAGCAGTTCTTC.

The DNA of the CDR3 is TGTGCCAGCAGTTTCAACAGGGGAAGGGATCAGCCCCAGCATTTT. It encodes CASSFNRGRDQPQHF. The V and J genes are TRBV6-5 and TRBJ1-5, with 7 bases matching TRBD1. The CDR3 contains 15 residues. The V and J ends lost 4 bases and 5 bases, in that order; junction bases with no gene match: 8. Per the germline V gene, CDR1 is MNHEY and CDR2 is SVGAGI.

The chain is built from TRBV5-4 and TRBJ2-3; 9 bases line up with TRBD2. V shed 7 bases and J 6 bases; nucleotides not matched to a gene: 6. The CDR3 runs to 13 residues. Germline V gene sequence: CDR1 SGHNT, CDR2 YYREEE (reference sequence). For the CDR3, the DNA is TGTGCCAGCGGAAAAAGCGGGGGGGATACGCAGTATTTT. It encodes CASGKSGGDTQYF.

J is TRBJ1-5 and V is TRBV27, with D hard to call. The V end lost 0 bases, the J end lost 1 base, and 7 bases lay between the germline ends. Germline CDR1 is MNHEY and CDR2 is SMNVEV (reference sequence). The CDR3 length is 15 residues. The CDR3: CASSLSALSNQPQHF. The CDR3, as DNA: TGTGCCAGCAGTTTATCGGCCCTGAGCAATCAGCCCCAGCATTTT.

J is TRBJ2-3 and V is TRBV7-8; 8 bases match TRBD2. V shed 1 base and J 2 bases; nucleotides not matched to a gene: 8. The CDR3 has 17 amino acids. Per germline, CDR1 SGHVS and CDR2 FQNEAQ. CDR3 region: CASSLGLGSGATDTQYF. CDR3 DNA sequence: TGTGCCAGCAGCTTAGGGTTAGGTAGCGGGGCCACAGATACGCAGTATTTT.

The chain links TRBV25-1 to TRBJ1-1; the match to TRBD1 covers 7 bases. With V trimmed by 6 bases and J by 4 bases, 8 bases remained unmatched. Germline V gene data show CDR1 as MGHDK and CDR2 as SYGVNS. The CDR3 contains 14 residues. In DNA, the CDR3 is TGTGCCAGCAGCCCTTCGACAGGGCCCACTGAAGCTTTCTTT. As protein: CASSPSTGPTEAFF.

The chain combines TRBV28 with TRBJ1-1; tentatively, D is TRBD1 (5 bases). The CDR3 runs 16 residues. The ends were cut back, 3 bases at V and 3 bases at J, with 17 bases in the middle. Germline V gives CDR1 MDHEN, CDR2 SYDVKM. The CDR3 DNA reads as TGTGCCAGCAGTTTTCTCGGAGGGGTGAAGGACACTGAAGCTTTCTTT. It translates to CASSFLGGVKDTEAFF.

For this clone: The sample has other DNA sequences that encode this CDR3 too. The rearrangement joins TRBV5-1 to TRBJ1-1; possible D gene TRBD1, 5 bases. This CDR3 is built from 11 residues. Deletions cut 4 bases from V and 12 bases from J, with 13 bases between. The germline V gene has CDR1 SGHRS and CDR2 YFSETQ. Here the CDR3 DNA reads TGCGCCAGCAGCGGGGCGAGGCAAACTTTCTTT. This gives the protein CASSGARQTFF.

V usage is TRBV27 and J usage is TRBJ2-3; TRBD2 might be the D (6 bases). The CDR3 covers 15 residues. Germline CDR1 reads MNHEY; CDR2 reads SMNVEV (reference sequence). V was clipped by 6 bases and J by 0 bases, with 13 bases between them. Here the CDR3 DNA reads TGTGCCAGCAGGGTGAGCGGGCTTAGCACAGATACGCAGTATTTT. Translation gives CASRVSGLSTDTQYF.

This chain joins TRBV4-2 and TRBJ1-1, with unresolved D. The V end was cut by 3 bases, the J end by 5 bases, with 10 bases between. The CDR3 sequence is 13 residues long. Germline V CDR1 and CDR2: LGHNA, YNFKEQ. The CDR3 DNA is TGTGCCAGCAGCCACGATACGCGGACTGAAGCTTTCTTT. It encodes CASSHDTRTEAFF.

This clone was seen a few times. The gene calls are TRBV7-6 and TRBJ2-5; 8 bases fit TRBD1. V dropped 2 bases and J dropped 5; count of bases not matched to a gene: 7. This CDR3 region has 15 residues. Germline V gene data show CDR1 as SGHVS and CDR2 as FNYEAQ. CDR3 DNA: TGTGCCAGCAGCTTACGTACAGGGGGTGAGGAGACCCAGTACTTC. Encoded protein: CASSLRTGGEETQYF.

The rearrangement joins TRBV27 to TRBJ1-1; 7 bases match TRBD1. Trimming cost V 1 base and J 7 bases; bases outside gene matches: 9. Germline CDR1 reads MNHEY; CDR2 reads SMNVEV (reference sequence). The CDR3 contains 15 residues. DNA for the CDR3: TGTGCCAGCAGTTTATTCGGCAGATGGACAGGTGAAGCTTTCTTT. Translating it yields CASSLFGRWTGEAFF.

This chain joins TRBV28 and TRBJ2-1; TRBD1 matches at 8 bases. Trimming cost V 6 bases and J 7 bases; bases outside gene matches: 11. Germline loops: CDR1 MDHEN, CDR2 SYDVKM. The CDR3 loop spans 15 amino acids. For the CDR3, the DNA is TGTGCCAGCAGGCCTGCAGGACAGGGAAGGAATGAGCAGTTCTTC. Residues: CASRPAGQGRNEQFF.

The V call is TRBV7-9, the J call TRBJ2-3; D is perhaps TRBD2 (6 bases). The CDR3 has 14 amino acids. The V and J ends lost 8 bases and 4 bases respectively, with 16 bases between them. Germline CDR1 reads SEHNR; CDR2 reads FQNEAQ (reference sequence). DNA for the CDR3: TGTGCCAGCGGGGGGACTGCCCGGCCAGATACGCAGTATTTT. It is translated as CASGGTARPDTQYF.

In nucleotides, the CDR3 is TGTGCCAGCAGTGCCAGACTTACGAACACTGAAGCTTTCTTT. Translation gives CASSARLTNTEAFF. V and J are TRBV6-4 and TRBJ1-1; no clear D gene. Per germline, CDR1 MRHNA and CDR2 SNTAGT. V was cut by 4 bases and J by 1 base, with 10 bases left in between. CDR3 length: 14 residues.

The chain joins TRBV7-2 to TRBJ2-7; D gene ambiguous. Germline V CDR1 and CDR2: SGHTA, FQGNSA. CDR3 length: 13 amino acids. Trimming shortened V by 8 bases and J by 6 bases, and 17 bases separated the two germline ends. The CDR3 sequence: CASSSLRLTEQYF. The CDR3 DNA reads TGTGCCAGCTCATCGCTTCGACTCACCGAGCAGTACTTC. Complete variable domain (other parts from reference TRBV7-2 and TRBJ2-7): GAGVSQSPSNKVTEKGKDVELRCDPISGHTALYWYRQSLGQGLEFLIYFQGNSAPDKSGLPSDRFSAERTGGSVSTLTIQRTQQEDSAVYLCASSSLRLTEQYFGPGTRLTVT.